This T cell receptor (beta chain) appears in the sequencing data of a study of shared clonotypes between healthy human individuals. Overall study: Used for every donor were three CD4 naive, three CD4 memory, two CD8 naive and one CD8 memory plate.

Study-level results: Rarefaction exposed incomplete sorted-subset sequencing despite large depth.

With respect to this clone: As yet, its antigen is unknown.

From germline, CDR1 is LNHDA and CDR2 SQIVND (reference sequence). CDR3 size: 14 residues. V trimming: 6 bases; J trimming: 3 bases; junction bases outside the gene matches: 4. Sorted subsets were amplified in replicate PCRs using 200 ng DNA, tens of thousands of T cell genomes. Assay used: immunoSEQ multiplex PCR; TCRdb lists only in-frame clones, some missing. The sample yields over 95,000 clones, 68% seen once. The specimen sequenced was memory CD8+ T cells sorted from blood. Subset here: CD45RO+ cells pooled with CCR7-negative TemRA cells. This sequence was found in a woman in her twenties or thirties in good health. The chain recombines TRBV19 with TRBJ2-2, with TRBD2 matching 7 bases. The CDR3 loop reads CASSAGDHTGELFF. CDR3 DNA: TGTGCCAGTAGCGCGGGAGATCACACCGGGGAGCTGTTTTTT.